One sample yielded the 10 T cell receptor beta chains listed below, sequenced in a study of cytomegalovirus exposure and HLA in healthy donors. The PCR had 60 Vbeta and 13 Jbeta primers. Clones were sequenced by immunoSEQ multiplex PCR, and TCRdb holds only the in-frame ones, with some missing. This table holds 150,000 or so clones, about 72% found once. Material: PBMCs. The receptors were sampled from a middle-aged man in good health and CMV-seropositive.

This clone was detected only once. Written as DNA, the CDR3 is TGTGCCAGCAGTATTGGGACTTCTTCGCATACGCAGTATTTT. It encodes CASSIGTSSHTQYF. The rearrangement joins TRBV6-5 to TRBJ2-3; perhaps TRBD2 as D (6 bases). The CDR3 runs 14 residues. The germline V gene has CDR1 MNHEY and CDR2 SVGAGI. The V end lost 5 bases, the J end lost 7 bases, and 16 bases lay between the germline ends.

The chain joins TRBV19 to TRBJ2-7; 10 bases agree with TRBD2. This CDR3 contains 15 residues. The germline V gene has CDR1 LNHDA and CDR2 SQIVND (reference sequence). The junction had 4 bases not matched to a gene; V was cut back by 5 bases and J by 0 bases. The CDR3 region has the DNA TGTGCCAGTAGTCACGGGACTAGCGTCTCCTACGAGCAGTACTTC. It yields the protein CASSHGTSVSYEQYF.

The chain combines TRBV19 with TRBJ1-2; 8 nucleotides match TRBD1. In germline, CDR1 is LNHDA, CDR2 SQIVND (reference sequence). V shed 3 bases, J shed 2 bases, and the junction held 11 bases outside the gene matches. CDR3 length: 17 residues. In DNA, the CDR3 is TGTGCCAGTAGTATTCTTGGACAGGGTAGACGGAACTATGGCTACACCTTC. Translation: CASSILGQGRRNYGYTF.

The rearrangement links TRBV13 to TRBJ1-3; the match to TRBD1 covers 10 bases. CDR1 and CDR2 (germline): PRHDT, FYEKMQ (reference sequence). The V segment lost 4 bases and the J segment 4 bases; nucleotides outside the gene matches: 4. The CDR3 is 15 residues long. As DNA, the CDR3 is TGTGCCAGCAGCTCGACAGGGGGCTCAGGAAACACCATATATTTT. Its translation: CASSSTGGSGNTIYF.

The table lists this clone with a count of one. The V gene is TRBV5-4, the J gene TRBJ1-6; TRBD1 is a possible D gene (6 bases). V gave up 2 bases and J gave up 8 bases, with 11 bases separating them. Per germline, CDR1 SGHNT and CDR2 YYREEE (reference sequence). The CDR3 runs to 14 residues. The CDR3, as DNA: TGTGCCAGCAGCTTCACACAGGGAGATTCACCCCTCCACTTT. Translating gives CASSFTQGDSPLHF.

V and J are TRBV11-2 and TRBJ2-1; TRBD2 is a possible D gene (5 bases). CDR1 and CDR2 (germline): SGHAT, FQNNGV. This CDR3 spans 14 amino acids. V shed 1 base and J shed 8 bases, with 12 bases lying between them. This CDR3 reads CASSLGLAGDEQFF. DNA for the CDR3: TGTGCCAGCAGCTTAGGTTTGGCGGGCGATGAGCAGTTCTTC.

This clone was counted between two and nine times. The CDR3 DNA is TGTGCCACCCGACCGGACAGAGGCACAGATACGCAGTATTTT. It yields the protein CATRPDRGTDTQYF. This chain connects TRBV6-1 to TRBJ2-3; the D gene is possibly TRBD1 (6 bases). Germline CDR1 MNHNS, CDR2 SASEGT. The CDR3 is 14 residues long. V lost 10 bases and J lost 1, with 15 bases in between.

J is TRBJ2-7 and V is TRBV29-1, with D maybe TRBD1 (7 bases). The germline V gene encodes CDR1 SQVTM and CDR2 ANQGSEA. Trimming stripped 6 bases from V and 2 bases from J, with 20 bases between. The CDR3 is made up of 15 amino acids. In nucleotides, the CDR3 is TGCAGCGTGAGACAGAGTCAGGGGGGACCCTACGAGCAGTACTTC. It encodes CSVRQSQGGPYEQYF.

The V gene is TRBV19, the J gene TRBJ1-5, with D possibly being TRBD1 (5 bases). Deletions cut 9 bases from V and 5 bases from J, with 14 bases between. Germline CDR1 reads LNHDA; CDR2 reads SQIVND (reference sequence). The CDR3 is 13 amino acids. The CDR3 coding sequence is TGTGCCAGCCATGGGACGGGGGATCAGCCCCAGCATTTT. This codes for CASHGTGDQPQHF. Based on the CDR3 plus reference TRBV19 and TRBJ1-5, the full variable domain is DGGITQSPKYLFRKEGQNVTLSCEQNLNHDAMYWYRQDPGQGLRLIYYSQIVNDFQKGDIAEGYSVSREKKESFPLTVTSAQKNPTAFYLCASHGTGDQPQHFGDGTRLSIL.

This clone was counted once. The rearrangement links TRBV5-5 to TRBJ2-5, with TRBD2 identical over 8 bases. Germline values: CDR1 SGHKS, CDR2 YYEKEE (reference sequence). The junction had 12 bases not matched to a gene; V was cut back by 4 bases and J by 4 bases. The CDR3 runs to 16 residues. In DNA, the CDR3 is TGTGCCAGCAGCGGGCGGTCGGGGGGGCATGGAGAGACCCAGTACTTC. It codes for CASSGRSGGHGETQYF. Filled out from reference TRBV5-5 and TRBJ2-5, the complete variable domain reads DAGVTQSPTHLIKTRGQQVTLRCSPISGHKSVSWYQQVLGQGPQFIFQYYEKEERGRGNFPDRFSARQFPNYSSELNVNALLLGDSALYLCASSGRSGGHGETQYFGPGTRLLVL.